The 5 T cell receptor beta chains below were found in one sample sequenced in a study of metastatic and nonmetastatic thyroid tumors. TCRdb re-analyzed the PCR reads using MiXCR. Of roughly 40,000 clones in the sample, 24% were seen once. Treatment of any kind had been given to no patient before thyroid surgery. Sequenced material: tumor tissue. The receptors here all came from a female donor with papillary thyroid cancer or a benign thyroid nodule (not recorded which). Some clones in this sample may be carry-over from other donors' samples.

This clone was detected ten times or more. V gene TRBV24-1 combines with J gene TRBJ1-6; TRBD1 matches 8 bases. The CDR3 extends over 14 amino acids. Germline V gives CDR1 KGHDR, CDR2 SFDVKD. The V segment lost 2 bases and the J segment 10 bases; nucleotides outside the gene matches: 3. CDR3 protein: CATSDWTGRSPLHF. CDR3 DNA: TGTGCCACCAGTGATTGGACAGGGAGGTCACCCCTCCACTTT.

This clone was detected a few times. Written as DNA, the CDR3 is TGTGCCAGCAGCTTAGGAGGGGCGGAGCGGAGAAGGTTGGAGACCCAGTACTTC. Protein: CASSLGGAERRRLETQYF. The rearrangement uses TRBV11-2 and TRBJ2-5, with D perhaps given as TRBD1 or TRBD2 (5 bases each). V was clipped by 1 base and J by 5 bases, with 23 bases between them. Germline assignment: CDR1 SGHAT and CDR2 FQNNGV. The CDR3 length is 18 residues.

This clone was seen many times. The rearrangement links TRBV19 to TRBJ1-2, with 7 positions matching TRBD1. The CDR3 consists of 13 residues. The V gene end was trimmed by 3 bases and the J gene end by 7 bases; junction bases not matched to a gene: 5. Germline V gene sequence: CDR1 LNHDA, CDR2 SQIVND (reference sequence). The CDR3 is CASSIVQGGGYTF. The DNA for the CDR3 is TGTGCCAGTAGTATCGTCCAGGGGGGTGGCTACACCTTC.

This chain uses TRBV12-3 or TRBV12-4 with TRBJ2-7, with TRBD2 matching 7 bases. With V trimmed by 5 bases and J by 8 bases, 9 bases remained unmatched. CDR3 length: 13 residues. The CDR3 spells CASSPRRAGKQYF. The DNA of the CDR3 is TGTGCCAGCAGTCCTCGCCGAGCGGGAAAGCAGTACTTC.

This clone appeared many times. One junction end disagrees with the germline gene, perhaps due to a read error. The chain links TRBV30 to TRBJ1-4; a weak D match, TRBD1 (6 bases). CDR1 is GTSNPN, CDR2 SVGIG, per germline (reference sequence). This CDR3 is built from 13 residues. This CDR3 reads CVWSGGISAKLFF. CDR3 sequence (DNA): TGTGTCTGGAGTGGGGGCATTTCCGCAAAACTGTTTTTT.